Sequencing of this T cell receptor beta chain was carried out in a study of blood T cells in healthy people across ages. CDR1 and CDR2 from the germline V gene are SGDLS and YYNGEE. Trimming removed 3 bases at V and 6 bases at J, with 10 bases between. The CDR3 length is 12 residues. This clonotype was picked up many times. What it binds is unknown. The second PCR ran roughly 6 to 12 cycles with a sample-barcoded 5' primer and J-beta primers. TCRdb re-derived calls from the 5' RACE reads in MiXCR, one entry per CDR3 protein. The sample carries roughly 680,000 distinct CDR3 sequences, 52% recorded once. Notes on the study in general: Per million T cells, the diversity of TCR beta decreased roughly linearly as age advanced. Naive and antigen-experienced cells could not be conclusively compared, given unsorted PBMCs.

The receptor comes from an elderly woman in good health. Material: blood. This chain joins TRBV9 and TRBJ2-7; D unresolved. CDR3: CASSAQQGEQYF. CDR3 sequence (DNA): TGTGCCAGCAGCGCCCAACAAGGCGAGCAGTACTTC.